In its sample, the clone carrying this T cell receptor beta chain was seen once. This record comes from a study of cytomegalovirus exposure and HLA in healthy donors. The PCR ran on 60 Vbeta and 13 Jbeta primers. Sequencing was performed with immunoSEQ multiplex PCR; in TCRdb, only in-frame clones are kept and a portion is missing. The sample comprises some 190,000 clones, around 80% of which are singletons, and around 1.4% rests with the top ten. Trimming removed 1 base from V and 3 bases from J; junction bases left unmatched: 4. The CDR3 covers 14 residues. In germline, CDR1 is SQVTM, CDR2 ANQGSEA. Sequenced sample: PBMCs. The clonotype was recovered from a girl aged 10-17 years in good health and CMV-seropositive. V usage is TRBV29-1 and J usage is TRBJ2-7; 9 bases map to TRBD1. The CDR3 loop is CSVEVGTGFYEQYF. CDR3 DNA: TGCAGCGTTGAAGTGGGGACAGGGTTCTACGAGCAGTACTTC.